This TCR beta chain originates from a study of blood T cell repertoires in COVID-19. In the study overall: COVID-19 samples from acute and convalescent phases originated in the United States, Italy and Spain. T cells, B-cell-depleted T cells, or PBMCs provided the cDNA or gDNA that served as material.

As handled by the study authors: Reference gene primers were amplified, and this amplification served to estimate nucleated cell counts. Data came from immunoSEQ multiplex PCR; TCRdb stores just in-frame clones and leaves some out. The V and J calls and the clone size are those of that table, but D and trimming were determined from the DNA. The sample carries about 67,000 clones, approximately 87% recorded once. V lost 4 bases and J lost 9, with 13 bases in between. Germline values: CDR1 LGHNA, CDR2 YNFKEQ. This CDR3 contains 14 residues. This TCR came from a middle-aged man with active COVID-19. What was sequenced was peripheral blood. V gene TRBV4-2 combines with J gene TRBJ1-6, with a possible D match to TRBD1 (6 bases). CDR3 in DNA: TGTGCCAGCAGCCTCAGGGGCGCGTTTTCACCCCTCCACTTT. Residues: CASSLRGAFSPLHF.